This T cell receptor (beta chain) comes out of a study of response to subunit inactivated influenza vaccine. Whole-study results and caveats: That few new T cells are recruited by each seasonal influenza vaccination was the authors' suggestion.

TCRdb reprocessed the RT-PCR reads via MiXCR and lists one record per CDR3 protein. The sample lists under 850,000 distinct CDR3 sequences, around a sixth occurring once. Comments on this clonotype: What it binds is not known.

Germline CDR1 and CDR2: DFQATT and SNEGSKA (reference sequence). The CDR3 is 17 residues long. The receptor was derived from a man aged 50-60 years who received an inactivated influenza vaccine. The J gene is TRBJ2-2, the V gene TRBV20-1; D is uncertain. The input for sequencing was PBMCs from blood, taken more than 4 days after vaccination. The CDR3 DNA is TGCTGCTCTAGAGCTGAATGGGGAAAGTGGGACACCGGGGAGCTGTTTTTT. It codes for CCSRAEWGKWDTGELFF.